This TCR beta chain is drawn from a study of post-analysis software for immune sequencing data. Turning to the study itself: Relapsing-remitting, secondary progressive and progressive-relapsing forms made up the multiple sclerosis disease courses. Regarding the study as a whole: The study found TRBV5-6, TRBV5-1 and TRBV20-1 among a few TRBV segments more frequent in patients than controls. Patients with multiple sclerosis recorded significantly lower normalized Chao1 diversity than controls, the study found.

Incorporated into the TCR beta cDNA libraries were unique molecular identifiers, which served to reduce PCR and sequencing biases. Out of about 1 to 11 million T cells, roughly 0.5 million cDNA molecules were generated. TCRdb redid the calling of the PCR reads with MiXCR, one entry per CDR3 protein. Of about 190,000 distinct CDR3 sequences in the sample, 25% to 35% were seen once. Germline V gene lookup returns CDR1 MNHNS and CDR2 SASEGT. The CDR3 contains 13 residues. Trimming cost V 6 bases and J 8 bases, with 16 bases left between them. On this clonotype: Its specificity is unknown.

The material sequenced was blood. V is TRBV6-1 and J is TRBJ1-1; TRBD1 might be the D (6 bases). This clonotype originated in a girl under 18 with multiple sclerosis. In DNA form, the CDR3 reads TGTGCCAGCAGGGTACAGGGTCTGGCCGAAGCTTTCTTT. This sequence encodes CASRVQGLAEAFF.